This is a list of T cell receptor beta chains from one sample in a study of blood T cell repertoires in COVID-19. Sequencing used immunoSEQ multiplex PCR; TCRdb keeps in-frame clones, though not all of them. The sample lists hundreds of thousands of clones; 75% to 90% were seen once. Sequenced: peripheral blood. The source is a man aged 18-30 years with active or convalescent COVID-19. CDR3s include the opening cysteine and the closing phenylalanine or tryptophan. The order of the fields is CDR3 protein, V gene.

CDR3aa: CASSLWVGGGNEQFF
v_gene: TRBV27

CDR3aa: CASSLRDKNNEQFF
v_gene: TRBV27

CDR3aa: CATSVGVSNQPQHF
v_gene: TRBV24-1

CDR3aa: CASSPTGTGVETQYF
v_gene: TRBV19

CDR3aa: CASSFGSTNYGYTF
v_gene: TRBV28

CDR3aa: CASSLLVGASSYTF
v_gene: TRBV5-5

CDR3aa: CASSLLAGSTDTQYF
v_gene: TRBV6-5

CDR3aa: CASSQGTGGDYGYTF
v_gene: TRBV3-1/TRBV3-2

CDR3aa: CASSRQGKGTDTQYF
v_gene: TRBV6-2/TRBV6-3

CDR3aa: CASSEPGQGNNEQFF
v_gene: TRBV9

CDR3aa: CASSALAGGQETQYF
v_gene: TRBV6-6

CDR3aa: CASSLSKTRLAGADTDTQYF
v_gene: TRBV27

CDR3aa: CASSFQRESYEQYF
v_gene: TRBV7-2

CDR3aa: CASSAVLVSPLHF
v_gene: TRBV12-3/TRBV12-4

CDR3aa: CASSATWETQYF
v_gene: TRBV7-2

CDR3aa: CASSDYREGVWTQYF
v_gene: TRBV6-1

CDR3aa: CASSFLRNQPQHF
v_gene: TRBV7-8

CDR3aa: CASSLVLNTEAFF
v_gene: TRBV7-2

CDR3aa: CASSPSGGATEAFF
v_gene: TRBV5-1

CDR3aa: CASSRVGSGEQFF
v_gene: TRBV6-4

CDR3aa: CASGTPGLGEQFF
v_gene: TRBV11-2

CDR3aa: CASSARGQWVGDTQYF
v_gene: TRBV5-5

CDR3aa: CASSLPGANVLTF
v_gene: TRBV6-5

CDR3aa: CATSRVGKWAYEQYF
v_gene: TRBV15